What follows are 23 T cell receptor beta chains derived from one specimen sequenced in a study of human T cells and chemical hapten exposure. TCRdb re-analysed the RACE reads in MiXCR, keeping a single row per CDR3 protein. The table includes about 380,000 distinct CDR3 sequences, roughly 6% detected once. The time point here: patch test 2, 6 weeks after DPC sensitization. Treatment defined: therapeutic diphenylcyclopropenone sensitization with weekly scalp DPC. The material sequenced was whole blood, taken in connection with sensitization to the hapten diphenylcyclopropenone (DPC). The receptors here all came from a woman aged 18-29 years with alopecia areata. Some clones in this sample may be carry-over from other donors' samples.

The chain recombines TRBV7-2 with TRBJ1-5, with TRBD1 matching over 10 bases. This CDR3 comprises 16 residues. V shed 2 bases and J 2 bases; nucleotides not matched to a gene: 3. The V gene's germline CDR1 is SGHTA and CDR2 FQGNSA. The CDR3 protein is CASSLPGTGGNQPQHF. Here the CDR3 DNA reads TGTGCCAGCAGCTTACCTGGGACAGGGGGCAATCAGCCCCAGCATTTT. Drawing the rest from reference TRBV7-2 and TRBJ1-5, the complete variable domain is GAGVSQSPSNKVTEKGKDVELRCDPISGHTALYWYRQSLGQGLEFLIYFQGNSAPDKSGLPSDRFSAERTGGSVSTLTIQRTQQEDSAVYLCASSLPGTGGNQPQHFGDGTRLSIL.

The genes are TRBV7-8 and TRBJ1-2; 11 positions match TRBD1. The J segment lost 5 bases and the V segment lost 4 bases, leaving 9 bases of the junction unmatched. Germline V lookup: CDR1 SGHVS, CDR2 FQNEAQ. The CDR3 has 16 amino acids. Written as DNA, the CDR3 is TGTGCCAGCAGCTCCGCGGGGGGACAGGGGGATTATGGCTACACCTTC. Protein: CASSSAGGQGDYGYTF.

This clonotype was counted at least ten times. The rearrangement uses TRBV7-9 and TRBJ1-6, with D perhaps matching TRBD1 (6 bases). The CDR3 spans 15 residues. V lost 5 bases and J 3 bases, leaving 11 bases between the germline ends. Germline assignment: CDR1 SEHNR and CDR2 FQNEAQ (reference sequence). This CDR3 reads CASSPGQLYNSPLHF. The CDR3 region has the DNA TGTGCCAGCAGCCCTGGACAGCTCTATAATTCACCCCTCCACTTT.

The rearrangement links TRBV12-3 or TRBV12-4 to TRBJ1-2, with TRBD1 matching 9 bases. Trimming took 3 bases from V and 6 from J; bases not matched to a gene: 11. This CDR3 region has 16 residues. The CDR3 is CASSFVTGQGTHGYTF. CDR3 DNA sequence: TGTGCCAGCAGTTTCGTAACGGGACAGGGTACCCATGGCTACACCTTC.

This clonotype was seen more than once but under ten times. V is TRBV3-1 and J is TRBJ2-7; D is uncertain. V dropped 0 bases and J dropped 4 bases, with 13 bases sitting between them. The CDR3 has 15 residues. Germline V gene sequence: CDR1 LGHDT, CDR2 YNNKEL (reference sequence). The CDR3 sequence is CASSQESRNWYEQYF. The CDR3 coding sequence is TGTGCCAGCAGCCAAGAGTCCCGTAATTGGTACGAGCAGTACTTC.

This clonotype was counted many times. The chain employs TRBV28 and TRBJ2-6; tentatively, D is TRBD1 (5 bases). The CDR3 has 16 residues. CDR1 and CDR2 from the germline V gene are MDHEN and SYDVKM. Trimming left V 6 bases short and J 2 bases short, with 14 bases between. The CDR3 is CASSTYYRTGANVLTF. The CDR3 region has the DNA TGTGCCAGCAGCACCTACTACAGGACTGGGGCCAACGTCCTGACTTTC.

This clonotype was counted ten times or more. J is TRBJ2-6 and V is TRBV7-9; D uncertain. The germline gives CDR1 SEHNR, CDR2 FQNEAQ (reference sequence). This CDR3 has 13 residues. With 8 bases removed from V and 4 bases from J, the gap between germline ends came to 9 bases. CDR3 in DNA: TGTGCCAGCCTTACCTCAGGGGCCAACGTCCTGACTTTC. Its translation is CASLTSGANVLTF. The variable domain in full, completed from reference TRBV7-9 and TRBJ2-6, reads DTGVSQNPRHKITKRGQNVTFRCDPISEHNRLYWYRQTLGQGPEFLTYFQNEAQLEKSRLLSDRFSAERPKGSFSTLEIQRTEQGDSAMYLCASLTSGANVLTFGAGSRLTVL.

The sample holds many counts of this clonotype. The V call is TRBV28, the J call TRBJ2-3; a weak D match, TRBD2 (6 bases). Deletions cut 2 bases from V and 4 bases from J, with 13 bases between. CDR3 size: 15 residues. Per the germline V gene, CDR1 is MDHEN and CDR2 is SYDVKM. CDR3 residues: CASSLGGDGADTQYF. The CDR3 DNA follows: TGTGCCAGCAGTTTAGGCGGGGATGGAGCAGATACGCAGTATTTT.

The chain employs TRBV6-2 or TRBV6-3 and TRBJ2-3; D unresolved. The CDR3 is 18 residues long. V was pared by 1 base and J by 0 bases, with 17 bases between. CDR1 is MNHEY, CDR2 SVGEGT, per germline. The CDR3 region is CASSYLWPDRFSTDTQYF. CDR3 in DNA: TGTGCCAGCAGTTACTTGTGGCCGGACCGCTTCAGCACAGATACGCAGTATTTT.

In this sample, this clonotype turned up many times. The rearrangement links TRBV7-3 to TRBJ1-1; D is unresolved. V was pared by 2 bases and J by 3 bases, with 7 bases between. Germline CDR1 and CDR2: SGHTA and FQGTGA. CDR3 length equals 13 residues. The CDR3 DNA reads TGTGCCAGCAGCTTATACAGTCACACTGAAGCTTTCTTT. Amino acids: CASSLYSHTEAFF. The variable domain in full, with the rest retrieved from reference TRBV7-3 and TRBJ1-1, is GAGVSQTPSNKVTEKGKYVELRCDPISGHTALYWYRQSLGQGPEFLIYFQGTGAADDSGLPNDRFFAVRPEGSVSTLKIQRTERGDSAVYLCASSLYSHTEAFFGQGTRLTVV.

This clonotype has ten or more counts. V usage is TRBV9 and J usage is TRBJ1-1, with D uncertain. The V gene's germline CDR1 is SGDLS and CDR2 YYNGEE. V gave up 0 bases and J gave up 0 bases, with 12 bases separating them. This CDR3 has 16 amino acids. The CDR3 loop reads CASSVVDPGLNTEAFF. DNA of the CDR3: TGTGCCAGCAGCGTAGTAGATCCGGGGTTGAACACTGAAGCTTTCTTT.

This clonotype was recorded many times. CDR3 nucleotide sequence: TGCGCCAGCAGCCAGGGACAGGGAGCCGAAGCTTTCTTT. Residues: CASSQGQGAEAFF. This chain joins TRBV4-1 and TRBJ1-1; 9 bases match TRBD1. This CDR3 has 13 amino acids. Looked up from germline, CDR1 is MGHRA and CDR2 is YSYEKL. Trimming at V came to 3 bases and at J to 8 bases, leaving 4 bases not matched to a gene.

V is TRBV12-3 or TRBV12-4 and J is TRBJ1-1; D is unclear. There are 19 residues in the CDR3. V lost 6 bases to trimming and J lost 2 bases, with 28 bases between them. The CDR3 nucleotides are TGTGCCAGCAGCAAATTGGCGACATTTACTGTGGATTTTAACACTGAAGCTTTCTTT. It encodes CASSKLATFTVDFNTEAFF.

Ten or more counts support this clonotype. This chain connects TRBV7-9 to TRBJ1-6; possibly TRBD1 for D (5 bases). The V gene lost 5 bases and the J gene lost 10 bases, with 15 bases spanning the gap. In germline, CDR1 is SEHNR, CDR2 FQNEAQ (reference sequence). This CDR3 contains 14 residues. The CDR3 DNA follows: TGTGCCAGCAGCCTCAACGGGGGTCTCTCACCCCTCCACTTT. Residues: CASSLNGGLSPLHF.

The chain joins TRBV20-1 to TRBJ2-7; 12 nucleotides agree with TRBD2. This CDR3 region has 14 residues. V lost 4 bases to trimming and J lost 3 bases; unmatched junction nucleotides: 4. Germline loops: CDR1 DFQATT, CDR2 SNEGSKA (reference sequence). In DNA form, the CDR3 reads TGCAGTGCTACTAGCGGGGGGGATCGCTACGAGCAGTACTTC. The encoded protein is CSATSGGDRYEQYF.

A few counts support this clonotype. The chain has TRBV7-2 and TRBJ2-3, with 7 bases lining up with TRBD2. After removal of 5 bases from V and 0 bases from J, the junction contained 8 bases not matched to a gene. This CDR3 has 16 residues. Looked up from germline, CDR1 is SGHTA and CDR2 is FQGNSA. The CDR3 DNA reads TGTGCCAGCAGCCGGGTTGCGGGAGCTAGCACAGATACGCAGTATTTT. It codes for CASSRVAGASTDTQYF.

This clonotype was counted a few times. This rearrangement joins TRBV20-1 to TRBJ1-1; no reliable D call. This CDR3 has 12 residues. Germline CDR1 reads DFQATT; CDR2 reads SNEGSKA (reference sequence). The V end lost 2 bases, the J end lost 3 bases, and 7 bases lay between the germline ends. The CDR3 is CSARPGDTEAFF. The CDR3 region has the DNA TGCAGTGCTAGACCCGGAGACACTGAAGCTTTCTTT.

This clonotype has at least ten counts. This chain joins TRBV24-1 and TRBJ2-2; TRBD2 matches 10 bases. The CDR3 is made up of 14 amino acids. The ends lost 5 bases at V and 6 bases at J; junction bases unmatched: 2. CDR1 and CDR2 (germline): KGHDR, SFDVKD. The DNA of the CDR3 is TGTGCCACCAGTGCCAGCGGGGGGGCCGGGGAGCTGTTTTTT. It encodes CATSASGGAGELFF.

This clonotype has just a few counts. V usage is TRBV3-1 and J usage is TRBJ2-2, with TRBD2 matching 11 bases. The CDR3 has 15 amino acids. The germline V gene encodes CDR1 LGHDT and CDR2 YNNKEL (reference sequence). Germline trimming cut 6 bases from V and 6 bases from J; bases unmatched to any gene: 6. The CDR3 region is CASRAGTSGAGELFF. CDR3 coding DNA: TGTGCCAGCAGGGCCGGGACTAGCGGCGCCGGGGAGCTGTTTTTT.

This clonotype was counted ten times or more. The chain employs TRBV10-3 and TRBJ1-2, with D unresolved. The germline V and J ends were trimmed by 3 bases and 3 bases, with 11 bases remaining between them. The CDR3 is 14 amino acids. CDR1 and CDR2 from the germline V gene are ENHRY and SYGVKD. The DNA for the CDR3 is TGTGCCATCAGTGATCAACAGTTCTACTATGGCTACACCTTC. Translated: CAISDQQFYYGYTF.

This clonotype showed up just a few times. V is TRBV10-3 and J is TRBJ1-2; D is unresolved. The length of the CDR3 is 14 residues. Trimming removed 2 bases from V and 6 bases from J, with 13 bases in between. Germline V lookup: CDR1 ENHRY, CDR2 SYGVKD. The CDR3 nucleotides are TGTGCCATCAGTGAGACTCAGTGGGGAGATGGCTACACCTTC. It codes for CAISETQWGDGYTF.

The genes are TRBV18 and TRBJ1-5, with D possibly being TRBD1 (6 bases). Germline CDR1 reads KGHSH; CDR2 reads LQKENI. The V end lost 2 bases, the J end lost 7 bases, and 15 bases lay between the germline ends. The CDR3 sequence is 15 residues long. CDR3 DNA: TGTGCCAGCTCACCAATGGAGGGGGTTGGACAGCCCCAGCATTTT. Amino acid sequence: CASSPMEGVGQPQHF. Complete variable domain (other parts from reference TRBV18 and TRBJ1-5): NAGVMQNPRHLVRRRGQEARLRCSPMKGHSHVYWYRQLPEEGLKFMVYLQKENIIDESGMPKERFSAEFPKEGPSILRIQQVVRGDSAAYFCASSPMEGVGQPQHFGDGTRLSIL.

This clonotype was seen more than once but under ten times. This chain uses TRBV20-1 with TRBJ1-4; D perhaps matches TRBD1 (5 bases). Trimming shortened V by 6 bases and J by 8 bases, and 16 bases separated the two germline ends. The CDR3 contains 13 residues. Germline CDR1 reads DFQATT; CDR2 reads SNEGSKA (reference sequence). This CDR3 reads CSAEPGLGEKLFF. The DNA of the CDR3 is TGCAGTGCCGAGCCGGGGCTGGGAGAAAAACTGTTTTTT.